The 24 T cell receptor beta chains given below trace back to one sample, sequenced in a study of blood T cell repertoires in COVID-19. Clones were sequenced by immunoSEQ multiplex PCR, and TCRdb holds only the in-frame ones, with some missing. Here the sample spans more than 95,000 clones, 87% being singletons. Sequencing was done on a sample of peripheral blood. The receptor source for this set is a man aged 45 to 65 with acute or convalescent COVID-19.

This chain links TRBV28 with TRBJ1-6; D is unclear. Per the germline V gene, CDR1 is MDHEN and CDR2 is SYDVKM. V lost 7 bases and J lost 3, with 4 bases in between. This CDR3 spans 12 amino acids. The CDR3 bases are TGTGCCAGCACCAACTATAATTCACCCCTCCACTTT. It specifies CASTNYNSPLHF. The whole variable domain, filled in from reference TRBV28 and TRBJ1-6, reads DVKVTQSSRYLVKRTGEKVFLECVQDMDHENMFWYRQDPGLGLRLIYFSYDVKMKEKGDIPEGYSVSREKKERFSLILESASTNQTSMYLCASTNYNSPLHFGNGTRLTVT.

The J gene is TRBJ2-4, the V gene TRBV28, with 9 positions matching TRBD1. V was clipped by 5 bases and J by 4 bases; unmatched bases: 6. CDR1 is MDHEN and CDR2 is SYDVKM in the germline V gene. The CDR3 loop spans 15 amino acids. The CDR3 nucleotides read TGTGCCAGCAGTCCCACCGGGACAGGGAAAAACATTCAGTACTTC. Translated, it gives CASSPTGTGKNIQYF.

The chain joins TRBV5-1 to TRBJ2-1, with 10 bases that match TRBD2. Unmatched junction bases numbered 5, after V lost 4 bases and J lost 7 bases. CDR1 is SGHRS and CDR2 is YFSETQ in the germline V gene. The CDR3 covers 14 residues. The CDR3 here is CASSPAGGPNEQFF. The CDR3 DNA reads TGCGCCAGCAGCCCAGCGGGAGGGCCGAATGAGCAGTTCTTC.

In its sample, this clone was seen a few times. J is TRBJ1-2 and V is TRBV11-2; possible D gene TRBD1, 6 bases. The germline gives CDR1 SGHAT, CDR2 FQNNGV. The V end was cut by 6 bases, the J end by 8 bases, with 22 bases between. The CDR3 extends over 15 amino acids. This CDR3 reads CASRNWGRTVDGYTF. CDR3 DNA sequence: TGTGCCAGCAGGAACTGGGGCCGGACAGTTGACGGCTACACCTTC. Drawing the rest from reference TRBV11-2 and TRBJ1-2, the complete variable domain is EAGVAQSPRYKIIEKRQSVAFWCNPISGHATLYWYQQILGQGPKLLIQFQNNGVVDDSQLPKDRFSAERLKGVDSTLKIQPAKLEDSAVYLCASRNWGRTVDGYTFGSGTRLTVV.

This rearrangement joins TRBV6-5 to TRBJ2-1, with 12 bases lining up with TRBD1. Unmatched junction bases numbered 11, after V lost 10 bases and J lost 7 bases. The CDR3 is 15 residues long. The germline gives CDR1 MNHEY, CDR2 SVGAGI. Here the CDR3 reads CAILRGQGAKNEQFF. CDR3 nucleotide sequence: TGTGCCATCCTAAGGGGACAGGGGGCGAAAAATGAGCAGTTCTTC.

In this sample, this clone turned up a few times. The J gene is TRBJ2-5, the V gene TRBV11-2, with TRBD1 matching over 7 bases. Germline CDR1 and CDR2: SGHAT and FQNNGV. This CDR3 is 14 amino acids long. V lost 5 bases, J lost 5 bases, and 8 bases stayed unmatched. The CDR3 region has the DNA TGTGCCAGCAGCCCACAGGGGTCGGGGGAGACCCAGTACTTC. Encoded protein: CASSPQGSGETQYF.

The J gene is TRBJ1-1, the V gene TRBV6-4; D is perhaps TRBD1 (6 bases). Between the trimmed V and J ends, which lost 9 bases and 5 bases, there was a span of 13 bases. CDR1 MRHNA and CDR2 SNTAGT come from the germline V gene. The CDR3 contains 12 residues. The CDR3 DNA is TGTGCCAGAGGAAGGGGGTGGACTGAAGCTTTCTTT. Amino acids: CARGRGWTEAFF.

The chain employs TRBV29-1 and TRBJ2-1; D is possibly TRBD2 (5 bases). Trimming removed 3 bases at V and 0 bases at J, with 12 bases between. The CDR3 consists of 15 residues. CDR1 is SQVTM and CDR2 is ANQGSEA in the germline V gene. CDR3 sequence reads: CSVELGEHSYNEQFF. The CDR3 DNA reads TGCAGCGTTGAGCTCGGGGAGCACTCCTACAATGAGCAGTTCTTC.

The rearrangement joins TRBV6-1 to TRBJ1-5; perhaps TRBD1 as D (5 bases). Trimming stripped 2 bases from V and 2 bases from J, with 10 bases between. The CDR3 has 15 residues. Per the germline V gene, CDR1 is MNHNS and CDR2 is SASEGT. CDR3 bases: TGTGCCAGCAGTGAACGGGGGTTCGGCAATCAGCCCCAGCATTTT. This gives the protein CASSERGFGNQPQHF.

The genes are TRBV5-1 and TRBJ2-1, with D possibly TRBD2 on 5 matching bases. Trimming took 0 bases from V and 9 from J, leaving 10 bases between them. The V gene's germline CDR1 is SGHRS and CDR2 YFSETQ. The CDR3 runs 13 residues. The CDR3 region has the DNA TGCGCCAGCAGCTTGGGTAGCGAGACTGAGCAGTTCTTC. Amino acids: CASSLGSETEQFF.

The rearrangement links TRBV28 to TRBJ1-5, with D possibly TRBD1 on 5 matching bases. CDR1 and CDR2 (germline): MDHEN, SYDVKM. The CDR3 has 12 residues. The ends were cut back, 6 bases at V and 6 bases at J, with 9 bases in the middle. The CDR3 reads CASRMDIQPQHF. The CDR3 nucleotides read TGTGCCAGCAGAATGGACATTCAGCCCCAGCATTTT. The entire variable domain, with the rest obtained from reference TRBV28 and TRBJ1-5, is as follows: DVKVTQSSRYLVKRTGEKVFLECVQDMDHENMFWYRQDPGLGLRLIYFSYDVKMKEKGDIPEGYSVSREKKERFSLILESASTNQTSMYLCASRMDIQPQHFGDGTRLSIL.

The V call is TRBV5-4, the J call TRBJ2-1; 11 bases map to TRBD1. V dropped 4 bases and J dropped 0; count of bases not matched to a gene: 6. The CDR3 contains 17 residues. Looked up from germline, CDR1 is SGHNT and CDR2 is YYREEE (reference sequence). CDR3 nucleotide sequence: TGTGCCAGCAGCGGGACAGGGGGACCTCGCTCCTACAATGAGCAGTTCTTC. This gives the protein CASSGTGGPRSYNEQFF.

The chain combines TRBV12-3 or TRBV12-4 with TRBJ2-7, with D perhaps matching TRBD1 (6 bases). V shed 3 bases and J shed 2 bases, with 8 bases lying between them. CDR3 size: 13 residues. In nucleotides, the CDR3 is TGTGCCAGCAGTTTCGGGGACACCTACGAGCAGTACTTC. Residues: CASSFGDTYEQYF.

The chain is built from TRBV19 and TRBJ1-1; TRBD1 matches at 7 bases. The CDR3 loop spans 13 amino acids. Germline V CDR1 and CDR2: LNHDA, SQIVND (reference sequence). Losses at the gene ends were 5 bases for V and 2 bases for J; bases not matched to a gene: 2. For the CDR3, the DNA is TGTGCCAGTAGTCACAGGGGAAACACTGAAGCTTTCTTT. This encodes CASSHRGNTEAFF.

This clone was picked up one time. The V call is TRBV2, the J call TRBJ1-5, with 9 bases that match TRBD1. The CDR3 runs to 13 residues. V was clipped by 8 bases and J by 7 bases; unmatched bases: 6. Germline CDR1 reads SNHLY; CDR2 reads FYNNEI. CDR3 region: CASRDREHQPQHF. The CDR3 DNA is TGTGCCAGCCGGGACAGGGAACACCAGCCCCAGCATTTT.

The CDR3 sequence is CASSLFAGGAKGQFF. DNA for the CDR3: TGTGCCAGCAGCTTATTCGCAGGGGGCGCGAAAGGGCAGTTCTTC. V is TRBV7-9 and J is TRBJ2-1; 8 nucleotides match TRBD1. From germline, CDR1 is SEHNR and CDR2 FQNEAQ (reference sequence). J was trimmed by 12 bases and V by 2 bases; bases with no gene match: 12. This CDR3 spans 15 amino acids.

V gene TRBV11-2 combines with J gene TRBJ2-2; D may be TRBD1 (5 bases). From germline, CDR1 is SGHAT and CDR2 FQNNGV. Trimming removed 6 bases from V and 5 bases from J, with 16 bases in between. The CDR3 has 15 residues. This chain's CDR3 is CASRELRTRTGELFF. In DNA, the CDR3 is TGTGCCAGCAGGGAGTTGCGGACAAGGACCGGGGAGCTGTTTTTT.

The rearrangement uses TRBV6-5 and TRBJ1-4; 8 bases map to TRBD1. The CDR3 extends over 14 amino acids. In germline, CDR1 is MNHEY, CDR2 SVGAGI. The junction had 5 bases not matched to a gene; V was cut back by 5 bases and J by 6 bases. CDR3 sequence reads: CASSRTGLDEKLFF. The CDR3 DNA reads TGTGCCAGCAGTCGGACAGGGCTGGATGAAAAACTGTTTTTT.

The sample holds a few counts of this clone. The chain joins TRBV27 to TRBJ2-5; tentatively, D is TRBD1 (6 bases). Germline V CDR1 and CDR2: MNHEY, SMNVEV (reference sequence). The CDR3 is 14 amino acids. The V gene lost 6 bases and the J gene lost 2 bases, with 13 bases spanning the gap. CDR3 nucleotides: TGTGCCAGCAGACCCGTGGACAGACAAGAGACCCAGTACTTC. Amino acid sequence: CASRPVDRQETQYF.

This rearrangement joins TRBV5-1 to TRBJ2-2; 12 bases are a match to TRBD2. There are 15 residues in the CDR3. Germline assignment: CDR1 SGHRS and CDR2 YFSETQ. Trimming removed 6 bases from V and 7 bases from J; junction bases left unmatched: 7. The CDR3 reads CASILTSGRGGELFF. Written as DNA, the CDR3 is TGCGCCAGCATCCTGACTAGCGGGAGAGGCGGGGAGCTGTTTTTT.

This clone was detected once. The chain combines TRBV28 with TRBJ2-2; the match to TRBD2 covers 12 bases. V trimming: 3 bases; J trimming: 7 bases; junction bases outside the gene matches: 6. The CDR3 contains 16 residues. The V gene's germline CDR1 is MDHEN and CDR2 SYDVKM. The CDR3 nucleotides are TGTGCCAGCAGTTTTCTAGCGGGAGGGCCTGTCGGGGAGCTGTTTTTT. Amino acid sequence: CASSFLAGGPVGELFF.

This sequence joins TRBV10-1 and TRBJ2-7, with D possibly being TRBD2 (6 bases). The CDR3 length is 13 residues. Trimming shortened V by 5 bases and J by 7 bases, and 15 bases separated the two germline ends. The germline CDR1 and CDR2 sequences are WNHNN and SYGVQD (reference sequence). CDR3 residues: CASSFQGGGEQYF. The CDR3 DNA follows: TGCGCCAGCAGTTTTCAGGGAGGAGGAGAGCAGTACTTC.

The V and J genes are TRBV10-1 and TRBJ2-2, with a weak D call TRBD1 (5 bases). The germline V and J ends were trimmed by 6 bases and 6 bases, with 11 bases remaining between them. Germline values: CDR1 WNHNN, CDR2 SYGVQD (reference sequence). This CDR3 spans 13 amino acids. The CDR3 region is CASSATGPGELFF. The CDR3 region has the DNA TGCGCCAGCAGCGCCACAGGACCCGGGGAGCTGTTTTTT.

CDR3: CASSPGAGDTQYF. In DNA form, the CDR3 reads TGTGCCAGCTCACCAGGGGCGGGGGATACGCAGTATTTT. The chain combines TRBV18 with TRBJ2-3, with D tentatively TRBD2 (6 bases). V shed 2 bases and J shed 6 bases, with 9 bases lying between them. The CDR3 runs 13 residues. CDR1 is KGHSH, CDR2 LQKENI, per germline.